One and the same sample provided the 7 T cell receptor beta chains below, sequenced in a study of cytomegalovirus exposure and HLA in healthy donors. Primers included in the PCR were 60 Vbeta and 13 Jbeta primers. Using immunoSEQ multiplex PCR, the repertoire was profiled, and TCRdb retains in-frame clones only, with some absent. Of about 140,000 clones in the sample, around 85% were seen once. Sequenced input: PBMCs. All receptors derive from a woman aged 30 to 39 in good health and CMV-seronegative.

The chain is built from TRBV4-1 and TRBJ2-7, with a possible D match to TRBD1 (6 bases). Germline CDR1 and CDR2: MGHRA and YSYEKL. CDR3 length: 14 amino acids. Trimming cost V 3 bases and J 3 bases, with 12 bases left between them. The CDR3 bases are TGCGCCAGCAGCCAGGCGGACAGAGACTACGAGCAGTACTTC. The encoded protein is CASSQADRDYEQYF.

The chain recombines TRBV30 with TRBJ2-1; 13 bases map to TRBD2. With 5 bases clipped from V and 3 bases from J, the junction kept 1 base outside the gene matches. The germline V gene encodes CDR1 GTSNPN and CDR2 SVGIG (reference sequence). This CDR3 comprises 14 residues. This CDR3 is CAWGTSGIYNEQFF. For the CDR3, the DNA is TGTGCCTGGGGGACTAGCGGGATCTACAATGAGCAGTTCTTC.

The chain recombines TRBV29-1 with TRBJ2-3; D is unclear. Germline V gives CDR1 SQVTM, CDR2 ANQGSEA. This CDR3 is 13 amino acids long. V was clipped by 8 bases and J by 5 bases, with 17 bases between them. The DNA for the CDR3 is TGCAGCTACACCTCCTCATCGGGAGATACGCAGTATTTT. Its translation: CSYTSSSGDTQYF.

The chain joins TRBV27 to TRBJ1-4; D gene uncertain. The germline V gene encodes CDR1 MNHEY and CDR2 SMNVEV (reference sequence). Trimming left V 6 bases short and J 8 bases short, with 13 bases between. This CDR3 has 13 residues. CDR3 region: CASSHGVREKLFF. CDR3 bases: TGTGCCAGCAGCCACGGGGTTAGGGAAAAACTGTTTTTT.

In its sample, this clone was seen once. CDR3 DNA sequence: TGTGCCACCAGGGAGGGACGCCATGCAACTAATGAAAAACTGTTTTTT. Protein sequence: CATREGRHATNEKLFF. V and J are TRBV15 and TRBJ1-4; possibly TRBD1 for D (5 bases). CDR1 and CDR2 from the germline V gene are LNHNV and YYDKDF (reference sequence). CDR3 size: 16 residues. V lost 6 bases, J lost 0 bases, and 14 bases lay in between.

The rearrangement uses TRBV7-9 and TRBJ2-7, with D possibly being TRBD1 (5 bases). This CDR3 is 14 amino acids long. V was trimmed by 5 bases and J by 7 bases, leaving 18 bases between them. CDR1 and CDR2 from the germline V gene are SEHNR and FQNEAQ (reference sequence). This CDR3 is CASSLSPGHGEQYF. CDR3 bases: TGTGCCAGCAGCCTCTCTCCAGGGCACGGGGAGCAGTACTTC.

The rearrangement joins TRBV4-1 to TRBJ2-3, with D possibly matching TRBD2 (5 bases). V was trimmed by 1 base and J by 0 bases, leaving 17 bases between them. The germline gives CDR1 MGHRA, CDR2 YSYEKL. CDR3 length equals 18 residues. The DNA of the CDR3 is TGCGCCAGCAGCCAAGTACTAGGCAGAAGAGCTAGCACAGATACGCAGTATTTT. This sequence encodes CASSQVLGRRASTDTQYF.